The 13 T cell receptor beta chains reported below all come from one sample, sequenced in a study of T cells in Graves' hyperthyroidism and ophthalmopathy. RNA transcripts gave rise to amplified TCR beta CDR3 regions. Researchers ran a first-round RT-PCR on the TCR CDR3 using the HTBI primer set. TCRdb reprocessed the multiplex PCR reads with MiXCR, giving one entry per CDR3 protein. There are about 300,000 distinct CDR3 sequences in the sample; roughly a fifth occur only once, and approximately 37% lies in the top ten. Sequencing was performed on blood. The receptors stem from a man in his forties or fifties with Graves' ophthalmopathy.

This clonotype was picked up one time. A read error may explain this, as a much larger clone is one base away. The CDR3 DNA reads TGTGCCAGCGGTGGGAAGGGCACAGATACGCAGTATTTT. Translating it yields CASGGKGTDTQYF. V usage is TRBV12-3 or TRBV12-4 and J usage is TRBJ2-3; D gene ambiguous. V lost 8 bases and J 1 base, leaving 10 bases between the germline ends. This CDR3 comprises 13 residues.

This clonotype was counted ten times or more. V usage is TRBV28 and J usage is TRBJ1-2, with 8 bases aligning to TRBD1. Trimming took 5 bases from V and 0 from J; bases not matched to a gene: 2. This CDR3 has 14 residues. The V gene's germline CDR1 is MDHEN and CDR2 SYDVKM. CDR3 protein: CASSRTGPNYGYTF. In DNA form, the CDR3 reads TGTGCCAGCAGTCGGACAGGGCCTAACTATGGCTACACCTTC.

This clonotype appeared a few times. The chain has TRBV15 and TRBJ2-2; D may match TRBD1 or TRBD2 (5 bases each). V was clipped by 3 bases and J by 6 bases, with 20 bases between them. Germline CDR1 and CDR2: LNHNV and YYDKDF (reference sequence). The CDR3 is 17 residues long. CDR3 region: CATSRRQGRWAAGELFF. For the CDR3, the DNA is TGTGCCACCAGCAGGAGGCAGGGACGTTGGGCTGCCGGGGAGCTGTTTTTT.

V is TRBV12-3 or TRBV12-4 and J is TRBJ2-2; 9 nucleotides match TRBD1. Trimming cost V 6 bases and J 4 bases; bases outside gene matches: 3. The CDR3 extends over 14 amino acids. The chain's CDR3 is CASSYRGPTGELFF. The CDR3 bases are TGTGCCAGCAGCTACAGGGGGCCCACCGGGGAGCTGTTTTTT.

The sample holds many counts of this clonotype. The rearrangement uses TRBV18 and TRBJ1-3; 7 bases are shared with TRBD1. CDR3 size: 16 residues. The V and J ends lost 3 bases and 0 bases, in that order; junction bases with no gene match: 5. Germline CDR1 and CDR2: KGHSH and LQKENI. The DNA of the CDR3 is TGTGCCAGCTCACCGCAGGGGGGGCACTCTGGAAACACCATATATTTT. Residues: CASSPQGGHSGNTIYF.

V usage is TRBV6-5 and J usage is TRBJ2-5; the match to TRBD2 covers 10 bases. V lost 2 bases and J lost 4; bases outside the gene matches: 4. CDR1 and CDR2 (germline): MNHEY, SVGAGI. CDR3 length: 15 residues. The CDR3 sequence is CASSYASGSIETQYF. The CDR3 DNA is TGTGCCAGCAGTTACGCTAGCGGGAGTATAGAGACCCAGTACTTC.

This chain joins TRBV7-9 and TRBJ2-1, with TRBD2 matching over 12 bases. The CDR3 is made up of 19 amino acids. Germline CDR1 is SEHNR and CDR2 is FQNEAQ (reference sequence). After removal of 1 base from V and 7 bases from J, the junction contained 14 bases not matched to a gene. Written as DNA, the CDR3 is TGTGCCAGCAGCTTAGACCGGACTAGCGGGAATGGGATTAAGAATGAGCAGTTCTTC. Protein sequence: CASSLDRTSGNGIKNEQFF.

About this clonotype: This clone may be a read error of a much larger clone one base away. V and J are TRBV3-1 and TRBJ1-5; the D is unclear. Germline V gene data show CDR1 as LGHDT and CDR2 as YNNKEL (reference sequence). This CDR3 spans 13 amino acids. The V gene lost 3 bases and the J gene lost 0 bases, with 3 bases spanning the gap. The CDR3 loop reads CASSHGSNQPQHF. The CDR3 bases are TGTGCCAGCAGCCATGGTAGCAATCAGCCCCAGCATTTT.

V and J are TRBV20-1 and TRBJ1-3; the D gene is possibly TRBD1 (5 bases). Between the trimmed V and J ends, which lost 0 bases and 8 bases, there was a span of 11 bases. Germline V gene sequence: CDR1 DFQATT, CDR2 SNEGSKA (reference sequence). The CDR3 contains 13 residues. Here the CDR3 DNA reads TGCAGTGCTAGAGATAGCAGGGAACACACCATATATTTT. Residues: CSARDSREHTIYF.

This clonotype has a handful of counts. J is TRBJ2-7 and V is TRBV20-1; 8 positions match TRBD1. The germline gives CDR1 DFQATT, CDR2 SNEGSKA (reference sequence). The CDR3 consists of 12 residues. The junction had 1 base not matched to a gene; V was cut back by 5 bases and J by 1 base. The CDR3 DNA sequence: TGCAGTGCTGGGGACAGGTCCTACGAGCAGTACTTC. This gives the protein CSAGDRSYEQYF.

The CDR3 region has the DNA TGTGCCAGCAGCTTGGGACAATGGTACAATGAGCAGTTCTTC. This translates into CASSLGQWYNEQFF. The chain has TRBV5-6 and TRBJ2-1; D remains ambiguous. The CDR3 extends over 14 amino acids. V gave up 0 bases and J gave up 4 bases, with 8 bases separating them. Germline V gene lookup returns CDR1 SGHDT and CDR2 YYEEEE.

This clonotype came up many times. The V gene is TRBV28, the J gene TRBJ2-7; D unclear. Germline V gene lookup returns CDR1 MDHEN and CDR2 SYDVKM. Trimming took off 3 bases at V and 2 bases at J, with 8 bases between the two ends. This CDR3 is 13 amino acids long. CDR3 amino acids: CASSLTPPYEQYF. The CDR3, as DNA: TGTGCCAGCAGTTTGACACCACCCTACGAGCAGTACTTC.

The genes are TRBV12-5 and TRBJ2-7; the D call may be TRBD1 or TRBD2 (5 bases each). Trimming pared 8 bases from V and 5 bases from J, leaving 22 bases between. This CDR3 is built from 15 residues. Germline values: CDR1 LGHNT, CDR2 FRNRAP. The CDR3 region is CASSLSSGATHEQYF. Here the CDR3 DNA reads TGTGCTAGTAGTCTCTCGTCCGGGGCGACCCACGAGCAGTACTTC.